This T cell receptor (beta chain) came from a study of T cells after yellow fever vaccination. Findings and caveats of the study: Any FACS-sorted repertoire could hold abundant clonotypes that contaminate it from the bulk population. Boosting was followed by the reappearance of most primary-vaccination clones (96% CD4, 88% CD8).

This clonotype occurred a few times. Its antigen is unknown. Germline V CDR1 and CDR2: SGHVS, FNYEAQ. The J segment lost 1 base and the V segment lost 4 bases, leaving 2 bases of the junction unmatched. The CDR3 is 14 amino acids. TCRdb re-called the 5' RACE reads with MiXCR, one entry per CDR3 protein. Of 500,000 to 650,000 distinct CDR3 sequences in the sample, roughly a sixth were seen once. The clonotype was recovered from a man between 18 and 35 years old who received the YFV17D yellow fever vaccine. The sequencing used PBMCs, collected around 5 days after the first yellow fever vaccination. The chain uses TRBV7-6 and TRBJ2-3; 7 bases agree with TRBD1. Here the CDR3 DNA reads TGTGCCAGCAGCTCCGGGACAGGCACAGATACGCAGTATTTT. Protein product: CASSSGTGTDTQYF. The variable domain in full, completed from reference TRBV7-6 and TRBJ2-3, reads GAGVSQSPRYKVTKRGQDVALRCDPISGHVSLYWYRQALGQGPEFLTYFNYEAQQDKSGLPNDRFSAERPEGSISTLTIQRTEQRDSAMYRCASSSGTGTDTQYFGPGTRLTVL.